This T cell receptor beta chain was captured by sequencing in a study of early T cells in non-severe SARS-CoV-2 infection. Looking at the study overall: The input, bulk RNA from unsorted whole blood, was sequenced, and chains were unpaired.

Individual cDNA molecules received unique molecular identifiers during library preparation. TCRdb re-called the 5' RACE reads through MiXCR, storing one row per CDR3 protein. The sample has some 87,000 distinct CDR3 sequences; approximately 15% are singletons. This clonotype was seen many times. Its antigen is not identified. Trimming removed 2 bases at V and 1 base at J, with 17 bases between. There are 17 residues in the CDR3. Germline CDR1 and CDR2: SGHAT and FQDESV (reference sequence). Study results and limitations: VDJdb matching favored anti-spike CD8 responses, missing private and CD4 specificities.

Sequenced sample: whole blood. This chain joins TRBV11-1 and TRBJ1-1; D is uncertain. The receptor was isolated from an adult who was a healthcare worker with PCR-confirmed SARS-CoV-2 infection or an uninfected control (not recorded which). The CDR3 nucleotides are TGTGCCAGCAGCTTAAAAGGGAGCGCCTGGGAGAACACTGAAGCTTTCTTT. It yields the protein CASSLKGSAWENTEAFF. Variable domain in full (rest from reference TRBV11-1 and TRBJ1-1): EAEVAQSPRYKITEKSQAVAFWCDPISGHATLYWYRQILGQGPELLVQFQDESVVDDSQLPKDRFSAERLKGVDSTLKIQPAELGDSAMYLCASSLKGSAWENTEAFFGQGTRLTVV.